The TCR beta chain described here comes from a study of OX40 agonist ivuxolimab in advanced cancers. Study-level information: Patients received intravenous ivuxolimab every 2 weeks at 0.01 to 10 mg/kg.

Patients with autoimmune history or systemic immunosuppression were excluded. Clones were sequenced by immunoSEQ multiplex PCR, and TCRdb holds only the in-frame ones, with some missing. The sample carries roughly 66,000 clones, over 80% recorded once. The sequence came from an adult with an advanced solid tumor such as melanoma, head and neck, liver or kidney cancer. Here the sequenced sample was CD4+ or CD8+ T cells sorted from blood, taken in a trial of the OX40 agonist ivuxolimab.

The CDR3: CASSLDSNQPQHF. In DNA, the CDR3 is TGTGCCAGCAGCTTAGACAGCAATCAGCCCCAGCATTTT. The chain combines TRBV7-8 with TRBJ1-5, with D hard to call. This CDR3 has 13 amino acids. Germline V CDR1 and CDR2: SGHVS, FQNEAQ. V lost 1 base, J lost 1 base, and 2 bases lay in between. The whole variable domain, filled in from reference TRBV7-8 and TRBJ1-5, reads GAGVSQSPRYKVAKRGQDVALRCDPISGHVSLFWYQQALGQGPEFLTYFQNEAQLDKSGLPSDRFFAERPEGSVSTLKIQRTQQEDSAVYLCASSLDSNQPQHFGDGTRLSIL.